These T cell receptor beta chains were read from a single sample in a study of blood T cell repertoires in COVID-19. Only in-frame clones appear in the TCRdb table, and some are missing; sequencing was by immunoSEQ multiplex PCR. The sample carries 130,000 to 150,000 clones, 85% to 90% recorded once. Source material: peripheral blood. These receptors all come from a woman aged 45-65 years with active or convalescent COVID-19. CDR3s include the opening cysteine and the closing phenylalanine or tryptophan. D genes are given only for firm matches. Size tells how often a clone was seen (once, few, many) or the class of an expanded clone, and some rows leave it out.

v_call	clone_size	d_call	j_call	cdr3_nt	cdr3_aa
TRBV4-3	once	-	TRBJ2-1	TGCGCCAGCAGCCAAGACGTGATCGGGGGAGCCTACAATGAGCAGTTCTTC	CASSQDVIGGAYNEQFF
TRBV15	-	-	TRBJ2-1	TGTGCCACCAGCAGAGATGACGCGGGCCTTAAAAACAATGAGCAGTTCTTC	CATSRDDAGLKNNEQFF
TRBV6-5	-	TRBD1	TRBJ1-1	TGTGCCAGCAGACCCGGGACAGGGATGAACACTGAAGCTTTCTTT	CASRPGTGMNTEAFF
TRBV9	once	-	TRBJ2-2	TGTGCCAGCAGCGTAGTCGGGGAACACACCGGGGAGCTGTTTTTT	CASSVVGEHTGELFF
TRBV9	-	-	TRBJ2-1	TGTGCCAGCAGCCCACGCGAGGGAAGGTCCTACAATGAGCAGTTCTTC	CASSPREGRSYNEQFF
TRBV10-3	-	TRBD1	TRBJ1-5	TGTGCCATCGGGGAATTGGGACAGAATCAGCCCCAGCATTTT	CAIGELGQNQPQHF
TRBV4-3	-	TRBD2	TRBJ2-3	TGCGCCAGCAGGAGATCGGGAGGGGACACAGATACGCAGTATTTT	CASRRSGGDTDTQYF
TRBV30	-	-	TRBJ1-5	TGTGCCTGGAGTGTGGGGAGGGGTCAGCCCCAGCATTTT	CAWSVGRGQPQHF
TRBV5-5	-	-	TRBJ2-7	TGTGCCAGCAGCTCGAGTATCTACGAGCAGTACTTC	CASSSSIYEQYF
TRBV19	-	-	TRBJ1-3	TGTGCCAGTATTGACTATGGAAACACCATATATTTT	CASIDYGNTIYF
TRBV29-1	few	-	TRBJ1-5	TGCAGCGTGACAGTAGGCAATCAGCCCCAGCATTTT	CSVTVGNQPQHF
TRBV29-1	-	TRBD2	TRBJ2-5	TGCAGCGTCGAGGGTGTGGGAGGGCCCGGGGAGACCCAGTACTTC	CSVEGVGGPGETQYF
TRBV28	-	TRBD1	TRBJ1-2	TGTGCCAGCAGGGGGACAGGGGAAAGCTATGGCTACACCTTC	CASRGTGESYGYTF
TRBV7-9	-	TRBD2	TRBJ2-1	TGTGCCAGCAGCTTTAAGCGGGAACCTCTCGTCGAGCAGTTCTTC	CASSFKREPLVEQFF
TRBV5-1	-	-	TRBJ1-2	TGCGCCAGCAGGAAGGACAGCCGTGAGGGCTACACCTTC	CASRKDSREGYTF
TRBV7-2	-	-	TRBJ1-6	TGTGCCAGCAGCTTAGGTTTTGGGGCTTCAAATTCACCCCTCCACTTT	CASSLGFGASNSPLHF
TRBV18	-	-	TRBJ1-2	TGTGCCAGCTCACCACCTGTACAGGGTGTGGATGGCTACACCTTC	CASSPPVQGVDGYTF
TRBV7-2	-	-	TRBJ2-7	TGTGCCAGCAGCCTAAGCTTTACAGTCTCCTACGAGCAGTACTTC	CASSLSFTVSYEQYF
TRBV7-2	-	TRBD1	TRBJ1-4	TGTGCCAGCAGCCACTCCGGACAGGGTCCAACTAATGAAAAACTGTTTTTT	CASSHSGQGPTNEKLFF
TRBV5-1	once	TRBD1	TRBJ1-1	TGCGCCAGCAGCTCGCCCCGGGACAGGGGTTTGAACACTGAAGCTTTCTTT	CASSSPRDRGLNTEAFF
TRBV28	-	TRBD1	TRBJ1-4	TGTGCCAGCACCTCGGGACAGGGGCCCCTCGGGGAAAAACTGTTTTTT	CASTSGQGPLGEKLFF
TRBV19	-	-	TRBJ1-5	TGTGCCAGTAGCCTAGACAGGAATCAGCCCCAGCATTTT	CASSLDRNQPQHF
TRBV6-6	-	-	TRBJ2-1	TGTGCCAGCAGTCCACGCTCCTTAGAGGTAATCTCCTACAATGAGCAGTTCTTC	CASSPRSLEVISYNEQFF
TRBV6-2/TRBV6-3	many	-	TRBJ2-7	TGTGCCAGCAGTCCCACGAGGCGGACATCCAGCTCCTACGAGCAGTACTTC	CASSPTRRTSSSYEQYF